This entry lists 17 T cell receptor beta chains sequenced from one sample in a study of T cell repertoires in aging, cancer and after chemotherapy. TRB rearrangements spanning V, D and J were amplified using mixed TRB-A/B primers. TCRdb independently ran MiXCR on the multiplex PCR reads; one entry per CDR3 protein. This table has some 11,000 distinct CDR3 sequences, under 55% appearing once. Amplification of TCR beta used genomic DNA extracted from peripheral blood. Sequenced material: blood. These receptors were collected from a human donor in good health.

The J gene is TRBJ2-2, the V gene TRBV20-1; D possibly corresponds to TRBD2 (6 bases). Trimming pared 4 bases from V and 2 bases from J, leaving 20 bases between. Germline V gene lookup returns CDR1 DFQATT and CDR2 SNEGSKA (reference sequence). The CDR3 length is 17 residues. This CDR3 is CSATDLISGVNTGELFF. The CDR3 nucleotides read TGCAGTGCTACCGACCTCATTAGCGGAGTCAACACCGGGGAGCTGTTTTTT.

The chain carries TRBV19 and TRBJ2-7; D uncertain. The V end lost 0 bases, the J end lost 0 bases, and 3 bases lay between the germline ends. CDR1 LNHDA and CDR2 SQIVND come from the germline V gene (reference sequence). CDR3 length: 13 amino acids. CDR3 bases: TGTGCCAGTAGTATAGAGGACTCCTACGAGCAGTACTTC. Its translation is CASSIEDSYEQYF.

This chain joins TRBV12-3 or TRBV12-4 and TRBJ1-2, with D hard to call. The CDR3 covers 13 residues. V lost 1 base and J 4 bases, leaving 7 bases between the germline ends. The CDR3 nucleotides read TGTGCCAGCAGTTTAGGGCAGTTCTATGGCTACACCTTC. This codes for CASSLGQFYGYTF.

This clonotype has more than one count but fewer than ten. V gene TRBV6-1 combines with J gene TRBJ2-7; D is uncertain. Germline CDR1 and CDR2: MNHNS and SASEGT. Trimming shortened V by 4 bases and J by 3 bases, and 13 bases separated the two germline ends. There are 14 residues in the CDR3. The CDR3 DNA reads TGTGCCAGCAGTGTTCAGCGACCGTACTACGAGCAGTACTTC. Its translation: CASSVQRPYYEQYF.

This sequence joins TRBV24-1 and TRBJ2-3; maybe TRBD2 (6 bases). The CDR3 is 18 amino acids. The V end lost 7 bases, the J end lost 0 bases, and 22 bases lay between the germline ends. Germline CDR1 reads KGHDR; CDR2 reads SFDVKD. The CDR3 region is CATRATGDRPSSTDTQYF. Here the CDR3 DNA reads TGTGCCACCAGGGCCACGGGGGACCGTCCTTCTAGCACAGATACGCAGTATTTT.

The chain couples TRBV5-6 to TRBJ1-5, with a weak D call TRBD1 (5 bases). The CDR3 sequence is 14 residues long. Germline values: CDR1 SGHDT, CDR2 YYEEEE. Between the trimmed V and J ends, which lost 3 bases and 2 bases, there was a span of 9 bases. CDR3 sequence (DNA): TGTGCCAGCAGCTGGGGGGGTGGCAATCAGCCCCAGCATTTT. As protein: CASSWGGGNQPQHF.

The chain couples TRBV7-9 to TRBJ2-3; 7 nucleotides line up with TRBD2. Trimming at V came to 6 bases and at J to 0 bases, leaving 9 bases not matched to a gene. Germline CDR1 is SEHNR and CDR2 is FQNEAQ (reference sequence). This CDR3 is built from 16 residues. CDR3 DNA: TGTGCCAGCAGGCCCGCCACGGGAGGAAGCACAGATACGCAGTATTTT. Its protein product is CASRPATGGSTDTQYF. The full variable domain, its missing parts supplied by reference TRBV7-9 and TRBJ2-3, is DTGVSQNPRHKITKRGQNVTFRCDPISEHNRLYWYRQTLGQGPEFLTYFQNEAQLEKSRLLSDRFSAERPKGSFSTLEIQRTEQGDSAMYLCASRPATGGSTDTQYFGPGTRLTVL.

In DNA form, the CDR3 reads TGTGCCAGCAGCTTGCTAATGCCGAGCACAGATACGCAGTATTTT. Translating gives CASSLLMPSTDTQYF. The J gene is TRBJ2-3, the V gene TRBV5-6; D gene ambiguous. The CDR3 totals 15 residues. The V gene lost 1 base and the J gene lost 0 bases, with 9 bases spanning the gap. CDR1 is SGHDT and CDR2 is YYEEEE in the germline V gene.

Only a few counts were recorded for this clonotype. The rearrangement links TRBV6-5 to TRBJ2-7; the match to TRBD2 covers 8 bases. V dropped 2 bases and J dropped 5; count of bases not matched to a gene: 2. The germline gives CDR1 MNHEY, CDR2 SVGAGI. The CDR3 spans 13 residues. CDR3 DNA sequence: TGTGCCAGCAGTTACGGACTAGCTGACGAGCAGTACTTC. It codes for CASSYGLADEQYF.

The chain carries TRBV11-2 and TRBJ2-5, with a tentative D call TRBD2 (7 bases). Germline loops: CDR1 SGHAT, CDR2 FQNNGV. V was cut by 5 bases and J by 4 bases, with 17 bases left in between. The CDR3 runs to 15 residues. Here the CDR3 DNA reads TGTGCCAGCAGCGCGATCGGGGGGCAAGGAGAGACCCAGTACTTC. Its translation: CASSAIGGQGETQYF.

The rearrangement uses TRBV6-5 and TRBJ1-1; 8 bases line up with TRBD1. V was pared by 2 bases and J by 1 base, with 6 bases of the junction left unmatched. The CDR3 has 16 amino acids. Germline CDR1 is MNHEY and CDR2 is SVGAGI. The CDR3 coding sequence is TGTGCCAGCAGTTACCTCGACAGGGGTGGGAACACTGAAGCTTTCTTT. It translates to CASSYLDRGGNTEAFF.

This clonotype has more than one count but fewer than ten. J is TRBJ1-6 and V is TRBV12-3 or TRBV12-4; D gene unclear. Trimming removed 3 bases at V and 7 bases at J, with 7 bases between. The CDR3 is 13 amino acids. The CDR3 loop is CASSFLGNSPLHF. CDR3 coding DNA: TGTGCCAGCAGTTTTTTGGGGAATTCACCCCTCCACTTT.

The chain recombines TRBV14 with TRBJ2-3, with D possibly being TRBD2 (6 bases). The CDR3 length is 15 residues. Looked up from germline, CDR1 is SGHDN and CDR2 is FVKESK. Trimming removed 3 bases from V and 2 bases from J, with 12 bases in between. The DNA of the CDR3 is TGTGCCAGCAGCCATTGGGACTCATTCACAGATACGCAGTATTTT. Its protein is CASSHWDSFTDTQYF.

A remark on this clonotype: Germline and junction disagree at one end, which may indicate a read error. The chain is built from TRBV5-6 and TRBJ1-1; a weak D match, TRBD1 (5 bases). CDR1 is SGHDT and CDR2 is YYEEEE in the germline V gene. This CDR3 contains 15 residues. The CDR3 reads CASSLGGGRQAEAFF. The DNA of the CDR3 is TGCGCCAGCAGCTTGGGGGGTGGGCGTCAGGCTGAAGCTTTCTTT.

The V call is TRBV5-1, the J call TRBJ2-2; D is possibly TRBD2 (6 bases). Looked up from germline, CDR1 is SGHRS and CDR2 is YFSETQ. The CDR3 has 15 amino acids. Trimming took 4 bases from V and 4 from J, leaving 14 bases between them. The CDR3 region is CASSRGGGATGELFF. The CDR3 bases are TGCGCCAGCAGCCGGGGTGGCGGGGCCACCGGGGAGCTGTTTTTT.

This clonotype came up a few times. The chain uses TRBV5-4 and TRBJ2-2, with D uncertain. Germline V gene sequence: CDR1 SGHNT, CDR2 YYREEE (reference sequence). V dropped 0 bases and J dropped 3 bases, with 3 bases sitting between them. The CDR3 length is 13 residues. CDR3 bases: TGTGCCAGCAGCTTGGGCGACACCGGGGAGCTGTTTTTT. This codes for CASSLGDTGELFF. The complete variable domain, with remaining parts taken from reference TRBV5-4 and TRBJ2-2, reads ETGVTQSPTHLIKTRGQQVTLRCSSQSGHNTVSWYQQALGQGPQFIFQYYREEENGRGNFPPRFSGLQFPNYSSELNVNALELDDSALYLCASSLGDTGELFFGEGSRLTVL.

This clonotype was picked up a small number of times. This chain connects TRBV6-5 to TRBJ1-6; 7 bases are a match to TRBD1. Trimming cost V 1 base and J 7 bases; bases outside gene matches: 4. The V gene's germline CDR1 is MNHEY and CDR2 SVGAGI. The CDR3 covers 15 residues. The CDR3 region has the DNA TGTGCCAGCAGTTACTTTGGGACAGCAAATTCACCCCTCCACTTT. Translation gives CASSYFGTANSPLHF.